This note documents a single TCR beta chain sequence. The antigen remains unidentified. This record comes from a study of memory CD4+ T cells and cytomegalovirus serostatus. Findings and limits, study-wide: The CMV-associated TCR signature appears largely within the CD4+ memory repertoire.

Single viable CD3+CD4+CD8-CD45RO+ cells were sorted as the memory CD4+ T cells. Donors' CMV status reflects serum IgG against pp150, pp28, p38, p52. Original data processing: After removing out-of-frame reads, approximately 2 million distinct TCRbeta sequences remained. Assay: immunoSEQ multiplex PCR; the TCRdb copy retains only in-frame clones and omits some. The V and J calls and the clone size are those of that table, but D and trimming were determined from the DNA. The data show approximately 74,000 clones, with about 70% seen just once and 4% to 5.5% held by the top ten. Sequencing was performed on memory CD4+ T cells from blood. This receptor was identified in an adult in good health and CMV-seropositive.

The CDR3 region has the DNA TGTGCCAGCAGCCCCGGGACAGGGAACTACGAGCAGTACTTC. Translated, it gives CASSPGTGNYEQYF. V usage is TRBV7-9 and J usage is TRBJ2-7; 9 bases match TRBD1. The germline V gene has CDR1 SEHNR and CDR2 FQNEAQ (reference sequence). This CDR3 contains 14 residues. V dropped 5 bases and J dropped 3; count of bases not matched to a gene: 5. The complete variable domain, with remaining parts taken from reference TRBV7-9 and TRBJ2-7, reads DTGVSQNPRHKITKRGQNVTFRCDPISEHNRLYWYRQTLGQGPEFLTYFQNEAQLEKSRLLSDRFSAERPKGSFSTLEIQRTEQGDSAMYLCASSPGTGNYEQYFGPGTRLTVT.